Given below is one T cell receptor (beta chain) in context. CDR3 length: 15 residues. The junction had 6 bases not matched to a gene; V was cut back by 3 bases and J by 5 bases. The germline V gene encodes CDR1 MNHNS and CDR2 SASEGT. These data come from a study of T cell changes during pregnancy in multiple sclerosis. Generated by immunoSEQ multiplex PCR, the TCRdb table keeps only in-frame clones and is missing some. The table records roughly 40,000 clones, about 89% of them present only once. The sequenced sample was CD4+ T cells from peripheral blood mononuclear cells, obtained in the first trimester of pregnancy. The chain combines TRBV6-1 with TRBJ1-5, with 8 bases fitting TRBD1. This TCR was recovered from a female donor with multiple sclerosis, enrolled in a pregnancy study. CDR3 loop: CASSEDRAFYQPQHF. The CDR3, as DNA: TGTGCCAGCAGTGAGGACAGGGCCTTCTATCAGCCCCAGCATTTT.